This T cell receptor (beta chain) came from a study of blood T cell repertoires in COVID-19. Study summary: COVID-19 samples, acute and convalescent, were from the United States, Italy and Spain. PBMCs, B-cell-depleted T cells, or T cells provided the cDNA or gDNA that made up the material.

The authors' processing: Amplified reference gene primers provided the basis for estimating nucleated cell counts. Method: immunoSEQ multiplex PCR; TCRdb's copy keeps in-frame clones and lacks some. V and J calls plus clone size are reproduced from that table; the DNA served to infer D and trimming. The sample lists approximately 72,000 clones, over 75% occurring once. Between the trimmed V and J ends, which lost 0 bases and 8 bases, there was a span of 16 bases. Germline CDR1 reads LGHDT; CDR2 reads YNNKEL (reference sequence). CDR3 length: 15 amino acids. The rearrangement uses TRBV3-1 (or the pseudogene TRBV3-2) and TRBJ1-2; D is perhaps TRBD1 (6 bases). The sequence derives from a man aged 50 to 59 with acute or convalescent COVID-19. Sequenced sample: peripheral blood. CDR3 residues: CASSQDPQGLQGYTF. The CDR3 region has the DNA TGTGCCAGCAGCCAAGATCCCCAGGGGCTCCAAGGCTACACCTTC.